A selection of T cell receptor beta chains follows, all from one sample in a study of blood T cells in healthy people across ages. TCRdb reprocessed the 5' RACE reads with MiXCR, giving one entry per CDR3 protein. The profile shows some 710,000 distinct CDR3 sequences, approximately 22% of them singletons. Sequencing was done on a sample of blood. The receptor source for this set is a man aged 65 to 85 in good health. The CDR3 runs from the conserved cysteine through the conserved F or W.

J gene: TRBJ1-2; V gene: TRBV12-3/TRBV12-4; CDR3 protein: CASSFPMRGYTF
J gene: TRBJ2-5; V gene: TRBV29-1; CDR3 protein: CSVGLVSSETQYF
J gene: TRBJ2-3; V gene: TRBV20-1; CDR3 protein: CSAREGVLNTQYF
J gene: TRBJ2-1; V gene: TRBV7-7; CDR3 protein: CASSLGQTSGRVVAYNEQFF
J gene: TRBJ1-1; V gene: TRBV7-9; CDR3 protein: CASSLVVVAEAFF
J gene: TRBJ2-5; V gene: TRBV28; CDR3 protein: CASSSLKAVQETQYF
J gene: TRBJ1-2; V gene: TRBV5-1; CDR3 protein: CACSYGTTAGYTF
J gene: TRBJ2-1; V gene: TRBV5-1; CDR3 protein: CASSLDGSSYNEQFF
J gene: TRBJ2-1; V gene: TRBV29-1; CDR3 protein: CSVFFIEQFF
J gene: TRBJ2-5; V gene: TRBV4-3; CDR3 protein: CASSQDHVRETQYF
J gene: TRBJ2-4; V gene: TRBV6-1; CDR3 protein: CASSALNIQYF
J gene: TRBJ2-1; V gene: TRBV6-2/TRBV6-3; CDR3 protein: CASRGTGWSVRGSYNEQFF
J gene: -; V gene: TRBV5-1; CDR3 protein: CPSSGTGTPISEQFF
J gene: TRBJ2-5; V gene: TRBV6-5; CDR3 protein: CASSYFGETQYF
J gene: TRBJ2-1; V gene: TRBV5-1; CDR3 protein: CASSLAVSSGSNEQFF
J gene: TRBJ1-5; V gene: TRBV6-5; CDR3 protein: CASSYLPGQGSLFLSNQPQHF
J gene: TRBJ1-1; V gene: TRBV5-6; CDR3 protein: CASSANRVGTEAFF
J gene: TRBJ1-1; V gene: TRBV2; CDR3 protein: CASSPPTGMLGNTEAFF
J gene: TRBJ2-7; V gene: TRBV12-3/TRBV12-4; CDR3 protein: CASSFDLADCEQYF
J gene: TRBJ1-5; V gene: TRBV28; CDR3 protein: CASSFSGTGVNQPQHF
J gene: TRBJ1-1; V gene: TRBV6-5; CDR3 protein: CASTKNRGNTEAFF
J gene: TRBJ2-7; V gene: TRBV20-1; CDR3 protein: CSAPGTSGFYEQYF
J gene: TRBJ1-4; V gene: TRBV5-4; CDR3 protein: CASSLASGGYNEKLFF
J gene: TRBJ1-1; V gene: TRBV11-2; CDR3 protein: CASSTLRVEAFF
J gene: TRBJ1-4; V gene: TRBV11-1; CDR3 protein: CASSGRQAGNEKLFF